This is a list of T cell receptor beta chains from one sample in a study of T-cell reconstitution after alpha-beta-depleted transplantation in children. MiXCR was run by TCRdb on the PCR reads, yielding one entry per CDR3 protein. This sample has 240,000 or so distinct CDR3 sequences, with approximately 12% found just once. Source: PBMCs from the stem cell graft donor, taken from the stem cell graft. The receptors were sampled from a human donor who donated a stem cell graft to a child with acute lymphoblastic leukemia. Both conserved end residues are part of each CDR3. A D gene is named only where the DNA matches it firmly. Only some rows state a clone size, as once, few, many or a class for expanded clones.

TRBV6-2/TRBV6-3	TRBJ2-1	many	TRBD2	CASSPQRDWTNEQFF	TGTGCCAGCAGCCCCCAGCGGGATTGGACGAATGAGCAGTTCTTC
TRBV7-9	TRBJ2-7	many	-	CASSRGGHPDHEQYF	TGTGCCAGCAGCCGAGGAGGACACCCTGACCACGAGCAGTACTTC
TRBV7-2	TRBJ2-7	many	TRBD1	CASSFTGTGSHEQYF	TGTGCCAGCAGCTTTACCGGGACAGGCAGCCACGAGCAGTACTTC
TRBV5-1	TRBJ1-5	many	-	CASSLKAGDQPQHF	TGCGCCAGCAGCTTGAAGGCAGGCGATCAGCCCCAGCATTTT
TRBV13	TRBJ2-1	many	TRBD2	CASSLVAGAYNEQFF	TGTGCCAGCAGCCTCGTAGCGGGAGCTTACAATGAGCAGTTCTTC
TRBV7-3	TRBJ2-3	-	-	CASSFGWRTVDTQYF	TGTGCCAGCAGCTTCGGGTGGAGGACTGTAGATACGCAGTATTTT
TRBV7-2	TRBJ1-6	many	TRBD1	CASSLRDSFSPLHF	TGTGCCAGCAGCTTAAGGGACAGCTTTTCACCCCTCCACTTT
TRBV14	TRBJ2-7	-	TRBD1	CASSQLGQQQYF	TGTGCCAGCAGCCAACTGGGACAGCAGCAGTACTTC
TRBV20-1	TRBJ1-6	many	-	CSARDYRINSPLHF	TGCAGTGCTAGAGACTACAGGATTAATTCACCCCTCCACTTT
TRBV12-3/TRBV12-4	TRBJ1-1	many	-	CASSTGGDTEAFF	TGTGCCAGCAGCACCGGGGGGGACACTGAAGCTTTCTTT
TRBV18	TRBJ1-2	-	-	CASSPKMEVGYTF	TGTGCCAGCTCACCAAAGATGGAGGTGGGCTACACCTTC
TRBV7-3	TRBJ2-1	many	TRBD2	CASSMQWTSGRGEQFF	TGTGCCAGCAGCATGCAATGGACTAGCGGGAGAGGTGAGCAGTTCTTC
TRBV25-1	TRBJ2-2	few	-	CASSEWEQTGELFF	TGTGCCAGCAGTGAATGGGAGCAAACCGGGGAGCTGTTTTTT
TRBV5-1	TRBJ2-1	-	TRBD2	CASSWTISGAYNEQFF	TGCGCCAGCAGCTGGACCATTAGCGGGGCTTACAATGAGCAGTTCTTC
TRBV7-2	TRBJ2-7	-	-	CASSIGLSSYEQYF	TGTGCCAGCAGCATAGGACTGAGCTCCTACGAGCAGTACTTC
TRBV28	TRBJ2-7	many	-	CASSLERGPLPYEQYF	TGTGCCAGCAGCCTAGAAAGAGGTCCGCTCCCCTACGAGCAGTACTTC
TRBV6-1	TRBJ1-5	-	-	CASSEEEGSNQHQHF	TGTGCCAGCAGTGAAGAAGAGGGGAGCAATCAGCACCAGCATTTT
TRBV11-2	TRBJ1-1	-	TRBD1	CASSPRNRGGNTEAFF	TGTGCCAGCAGCCCGAGGAACAGGGGGGGAAACACTGAAGCTTTCTTT
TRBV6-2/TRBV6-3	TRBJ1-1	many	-	CASRGWTVPNTEAFF	TGTGCCAGCAGGGGCTGGACAGTGCCGAACACTGAAGCTTTCTTT
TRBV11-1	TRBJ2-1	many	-	CASSLRDLTHNEQFF	TGTGCCAGCAGCTTAAGGGACCTAACGCACAATGAGCAGTTCTTC
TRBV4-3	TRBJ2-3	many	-	CASSLGAATSTDTQYF	TGCGCCAGCAGCCTTGGGGCTGCTACTAGCACAGATACGCAGTATTTT
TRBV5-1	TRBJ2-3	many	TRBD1	CASSSPGQGTDTQYF	TGCGCCAGCAGCTCACCGGGACAGGGCACAGATACGCAGTATTTT
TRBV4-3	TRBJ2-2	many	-	CASSQEPGANTGELFF	TGCGCCAGCAGCCAAGAACCCGGGGCGAACACCGGGGAGCTGTTTTTT
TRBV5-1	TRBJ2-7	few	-	CASSLDSRGGEQYF	TGCGCCAGCAGCTTGGATTCCAGGGGGGGCGAGCAGTACTTC
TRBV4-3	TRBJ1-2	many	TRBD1	CASSQARTGYNYGYTF	TGCGCCAGCAGCCAAGCCCGGACAGGGTACAACTATGGCTACACCTTC
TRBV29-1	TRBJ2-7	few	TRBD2	CSVEALGIRLAGTKAGCHYEQYF	TGCAGCGTTGAAGCCCTTGGGATCCGACTAGCTGGAACAAAAGCGGGGTGTCACTACGAGCAGTACTTC
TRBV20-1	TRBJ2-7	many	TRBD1	CSATGTGVSYEQYF	TGCAGTGCCACCGGGACAGGGGTCTCCTACGAGCAGTACTTC
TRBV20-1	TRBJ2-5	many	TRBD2	CSARVGRTSGGAMMSETQYF	TGCAGTGCTAGAGTGGGAAGGACTAGCGGGGGGGCCATGATGAGTGAGACCCAGTACTTC
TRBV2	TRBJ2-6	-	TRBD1	CASRRRDRDFSGANVLTF	TGTGCCAGCAGGCGCCGGGACAGGGATTTCTCTGGGGCCAACGTCCTGACTTTC
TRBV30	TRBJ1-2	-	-	CAWSGPGNGYTF	TGTGCCTGGAGTGGCCCGGGGAATGGCTACACCTTC
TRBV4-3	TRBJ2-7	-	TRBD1	CASSFKRDSSYEQYF	TGCGCCAGCAGCTTTAAAAGGGACAGTTCCTACGAGCAGTACTTC
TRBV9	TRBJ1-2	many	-	CASSALMGGTKNNYGYTF	TGTGCCAGCAGCGCCCTGATGGGGGGGACGAAAAATAACTATGGCTACACCTTC
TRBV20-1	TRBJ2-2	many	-	CSAPPQINTGELFF	TGCAGTGCTCCACCACAGATAAACACCGGGGAGCTGTTTTTT
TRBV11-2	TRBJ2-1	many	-	CASITGWGPYNEQFF	TGTGCCAGCATCACAGGGTGGGGGCCCTACAATGAGCAGTTCTTC
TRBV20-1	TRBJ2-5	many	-	CSARTVIQETQYF	TGCAGTGCTAGGACGGTGATCCAAGAGACCCAGTACTTC
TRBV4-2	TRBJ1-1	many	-	CASSQDQVTEAFF	TGTGCCAGCAGCCAAGATCAGGTCACTGAAGCTTTCTTT
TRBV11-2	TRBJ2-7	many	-	CASSQNRRDEQYF	TGTGCCAGCAGCCAGAACAGGCGGGACGAGCAGTACTTC
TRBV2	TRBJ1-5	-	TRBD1	CASSGRQGPNQPQHF	TGTGCCAGCAGTGGGAGACAGGGGCCCAATCAGCCCCAGCATTTT
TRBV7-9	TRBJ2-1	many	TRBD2	CASSSREGHSYNEQFF	TGTGCCAGCAGCTCAAGGGAGGGCCACTCCTACAATGAGCAGTTCTTC
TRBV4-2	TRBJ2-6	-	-	CASSPSGGSGANVLTF	TGTGCCAGCAGCCCTTCCGGGGGCTCTGGGGCCAACGTCCTGACTTTC
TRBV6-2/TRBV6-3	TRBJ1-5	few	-	CASSYGRASSNQPQHF	TGTGCCAGCAGTTACGGCAGGGCAAGTAGCAATCAGCCCCAGCATTTT
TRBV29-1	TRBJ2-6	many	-	CSVIGTVASGANVLTF	TGCAGCGTAATAGGGACGGTCGCGTCCGGGGCCAACGTCCTGACTTTC
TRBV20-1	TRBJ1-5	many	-	CSAKPGSNQPQHF	TGCAGTGCTAAACCCGGTAGCAATCAGCCCCAGCATTTT
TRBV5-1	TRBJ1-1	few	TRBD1	CASSPGTGVNTEAFF	TGCGCCAGCAGCCCGGGGACAGGAGTAAACACTGAAGCTTTCTTT